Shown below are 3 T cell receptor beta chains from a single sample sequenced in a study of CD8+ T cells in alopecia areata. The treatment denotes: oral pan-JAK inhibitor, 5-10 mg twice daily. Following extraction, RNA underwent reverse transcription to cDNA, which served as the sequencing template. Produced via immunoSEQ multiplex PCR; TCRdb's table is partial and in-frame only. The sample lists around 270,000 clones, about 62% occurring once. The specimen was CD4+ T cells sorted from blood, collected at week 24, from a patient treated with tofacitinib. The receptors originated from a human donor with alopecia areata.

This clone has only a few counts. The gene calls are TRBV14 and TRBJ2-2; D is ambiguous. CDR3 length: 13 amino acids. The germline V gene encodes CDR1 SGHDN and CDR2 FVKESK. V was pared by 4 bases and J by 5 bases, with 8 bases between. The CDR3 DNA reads TGTGCCAGCAGCCCTCAGAGTACCGGGGAGCTGTTTTTT. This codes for CASSPQSTGELFF.

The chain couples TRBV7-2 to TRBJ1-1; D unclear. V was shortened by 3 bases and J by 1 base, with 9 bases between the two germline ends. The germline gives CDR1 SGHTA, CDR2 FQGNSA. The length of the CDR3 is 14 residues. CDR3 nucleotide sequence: TGTGCCAGCAGCTTGACGACTGGGAACACTGAAGCTTTCTTT. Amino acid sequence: CASSLTTGNTEAFF.

Here the CDR3 reads CAWSKLKREETQYF. The CDR3, as DNA: TGTGCCTGGAGTAAGCTCAAGAGAGAAGAGACCCAGTACTTC. The chain joins TRBV30 to TRBJ2-5; D unclear. The CDR3 covers 14 residues. CDR1 is GTSNPN and CDR2 is SVGIG in the germline V gene (reference sequence). The V gene lost 2 bases and the J gene lost 3 bases, with 13 bases spanning the gap.